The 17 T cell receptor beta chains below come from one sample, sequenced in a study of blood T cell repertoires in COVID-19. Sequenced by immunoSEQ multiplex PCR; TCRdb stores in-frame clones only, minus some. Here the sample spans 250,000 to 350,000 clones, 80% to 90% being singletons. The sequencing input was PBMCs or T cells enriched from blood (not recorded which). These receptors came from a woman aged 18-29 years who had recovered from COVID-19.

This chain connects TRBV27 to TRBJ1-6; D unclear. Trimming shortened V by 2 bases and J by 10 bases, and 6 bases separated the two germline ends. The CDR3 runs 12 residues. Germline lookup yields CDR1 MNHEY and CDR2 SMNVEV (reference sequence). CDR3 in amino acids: CASSLLGSPLHF. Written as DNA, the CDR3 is TGTGCCAGCAGTTTACTGGGCTCACCCCTCCACTTT.

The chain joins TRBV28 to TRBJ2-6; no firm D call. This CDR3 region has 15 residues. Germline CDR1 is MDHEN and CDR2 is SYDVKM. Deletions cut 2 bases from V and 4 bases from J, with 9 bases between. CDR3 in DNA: TGTGCCAGCAGTTTACGGGTCGGAGGGGCCAACGTCCTGACTTTC. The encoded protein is CASSLRVGGANVLTF.

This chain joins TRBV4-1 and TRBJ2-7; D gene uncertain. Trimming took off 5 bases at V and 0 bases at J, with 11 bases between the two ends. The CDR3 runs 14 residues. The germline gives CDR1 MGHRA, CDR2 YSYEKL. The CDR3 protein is CASSYLAASYEQYF. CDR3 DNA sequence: TGCGCCAGCAGCTATCTGGCCGCCTCCTACGAGCAGTACTTC.

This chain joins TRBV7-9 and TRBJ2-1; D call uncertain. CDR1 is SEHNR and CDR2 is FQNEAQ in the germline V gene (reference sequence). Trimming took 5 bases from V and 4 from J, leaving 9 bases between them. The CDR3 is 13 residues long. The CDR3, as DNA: TGTGCCAGCAGCGAAGACATTTACAATGAGCAGTTCTTC. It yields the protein CASSEDIYNEQFF.

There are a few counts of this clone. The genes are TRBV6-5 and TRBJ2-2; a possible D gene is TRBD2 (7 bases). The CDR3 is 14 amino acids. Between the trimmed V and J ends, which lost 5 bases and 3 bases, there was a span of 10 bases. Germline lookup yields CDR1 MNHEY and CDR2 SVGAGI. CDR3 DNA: TGTGCCAGCAGTAGGGAGGGGGACACCGGGGAGCTGTTTTTT. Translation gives CASSREGDTGELFF.

CDR3 sequence (DNA): TGCGCCAGCAGCCAAGATTGGCCCCGAGAGGCCGGTTCACCCCTCCACTTT. Translation: CASSQDWPREAGSPLHF. V is TRBV4-1 and J is TRBJ1-6; unclear D gene. Germline-derived CDR1 and CDR2 are MGHRA and YSYEKL. V was clipped by 0 bases and J by 9 bases, with 18 bases between them. The length of the CDR3 is 17 residues.

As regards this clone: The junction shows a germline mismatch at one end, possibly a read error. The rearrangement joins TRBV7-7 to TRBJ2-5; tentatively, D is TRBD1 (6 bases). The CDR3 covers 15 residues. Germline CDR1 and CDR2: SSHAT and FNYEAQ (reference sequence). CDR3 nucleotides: TGTGCTAGCAGCTTAGGGGTTGGGGGCCAGGAGACCCAGTACTTC. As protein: CASSLGVGGQETQYF.

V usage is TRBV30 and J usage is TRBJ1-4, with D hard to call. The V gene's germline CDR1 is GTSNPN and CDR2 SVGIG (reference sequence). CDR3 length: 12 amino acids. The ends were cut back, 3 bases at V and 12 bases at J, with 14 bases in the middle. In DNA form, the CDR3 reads TGTGCCTGGAGCCGGGGAAGGAGGGAACTGTTTTTT. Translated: CAWSRGRRELFF.

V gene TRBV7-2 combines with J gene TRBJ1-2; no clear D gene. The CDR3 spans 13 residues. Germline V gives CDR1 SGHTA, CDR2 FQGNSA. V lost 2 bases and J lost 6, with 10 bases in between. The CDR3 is CASSLSAGHGYTF. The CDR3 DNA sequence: TGTGCCAGCAGCTTATCGGCAGGCCATGGCTACACCTTC.

The CDR3 here is CASSDGDRRWNTEAFF. The CDR3, as DNA: TGCGCCAGCAGTGACGGGGACAGGAGATGGAACACTGAAGCTTTCTTT. The chain couples TRBV10-1 to TRBJ1-1, with TRBD1 identical over 8 bases. In germline, CDR1 is WNHNN, CDR2 SYGVQD (reference sequence). The CDR3 extends over 16 amino acids. V was clipped by 3 bases and J by 1 base; unmatched bases: 7.

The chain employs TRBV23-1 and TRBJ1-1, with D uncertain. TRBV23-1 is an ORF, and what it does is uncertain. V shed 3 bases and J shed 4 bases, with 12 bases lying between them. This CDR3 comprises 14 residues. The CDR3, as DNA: TGCGCCAGCAGTCAGATGGAGAAGCCCACTGAAGCTTTCTTT. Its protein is CASSQMEKPTEAFF.

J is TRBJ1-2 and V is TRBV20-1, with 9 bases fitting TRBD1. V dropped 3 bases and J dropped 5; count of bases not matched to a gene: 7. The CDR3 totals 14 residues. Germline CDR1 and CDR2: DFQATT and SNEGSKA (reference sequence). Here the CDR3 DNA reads TGCAGTGCTAGTATACAGGGGGCGTATTATGGCTACACCTTC. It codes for CSASIQGAYYGYTF.

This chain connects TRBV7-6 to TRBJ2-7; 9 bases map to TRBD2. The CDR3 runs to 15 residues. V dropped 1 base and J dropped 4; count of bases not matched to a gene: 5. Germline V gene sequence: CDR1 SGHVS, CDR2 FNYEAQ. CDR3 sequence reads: CASSLGGGGGYEQYF. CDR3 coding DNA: TGTGCCAGCAGCTTAGGAGGCGGGGGGGGATACGAGCAGTACTTC.

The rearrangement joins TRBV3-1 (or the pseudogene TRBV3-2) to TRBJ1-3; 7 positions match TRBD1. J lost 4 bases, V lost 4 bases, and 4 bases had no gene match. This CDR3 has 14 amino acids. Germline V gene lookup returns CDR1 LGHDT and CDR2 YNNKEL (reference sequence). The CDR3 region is CASSLDRVGNTIYF. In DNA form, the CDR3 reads TGTGCCAGCAGCCTAGACAGGGTGGGAAACACCATATATTTT.

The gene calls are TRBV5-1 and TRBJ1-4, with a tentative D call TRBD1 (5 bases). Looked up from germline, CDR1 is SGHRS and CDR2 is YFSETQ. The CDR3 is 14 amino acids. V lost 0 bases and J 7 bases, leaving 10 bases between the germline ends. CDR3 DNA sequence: TGCGCCAGCAGCTTGGAGGGGTTAGCTGAAAAACTGTTTTTT. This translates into CASSLEGLAEKLFF.

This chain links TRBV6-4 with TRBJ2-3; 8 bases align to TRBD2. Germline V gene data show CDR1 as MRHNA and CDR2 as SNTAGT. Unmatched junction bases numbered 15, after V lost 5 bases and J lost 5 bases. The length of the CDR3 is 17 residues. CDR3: CASSPSSLAGRGDTQYF. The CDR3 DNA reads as TGTGCCAGCAGTCCCTCATCCTTAGCGGGGCGGGGAGATACGCAGTATTTT.

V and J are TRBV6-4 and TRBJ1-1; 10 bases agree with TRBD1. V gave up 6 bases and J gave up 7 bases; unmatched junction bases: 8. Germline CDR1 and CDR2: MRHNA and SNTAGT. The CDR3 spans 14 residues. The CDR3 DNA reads TGTGCCAGCAGAATCCGACAGGGGGCCGGTGAAGCTTTCTTT. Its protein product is CASRIRQGAGEAFF.